This T cell receptor beta chain was recorded in a study of blood T cell repertoires in COVID-19. This CDR3 contains 20 residues. CDR1 and CDR2 (germline): MGHRA, YSYEKL. The trim removed 2 bases at V and 0 bases at J, leaving 8 bases unmatched. Assay used: immunoSEQ multiplex PCR; TCRdb lists only in-frame clones, some missing. The table lists 200,000 to 250,000 clones, about 87% of them singletons, with under 13% in the top ten. The TCR originated in a man aged 18 to 30 with acute COVID-19. The gene calls are TRBV4-1 and TRBJ2-1; 15 positions match TRBD2. Sequencing used PBMCs or T cells enriched from blood (not recorded which). The CDR3 protein is CASSQTGLAGGASSYNEQFF. The CDR3 nucleotides read TGCGCCAGCAGCCAAACGGGACTAGCGGGAGGAGCGAGCTCCTACAATGAGCAGTTCTTC.